The 5 T cell receptor beta chains below come from one sample, sequenced in a study of vaccination and CD4 T cells after COVID-19 (dated by TCRdb to 2021 to 2024). Receptors were amplified or captured by PCR. Instrument used: Illumina iSeq 100. TCRdb trimmed public reads at Q25 via fastp, called clones via MiXCR and kept in-frame beta chains. Rows merge per CDR3 protein into single entries with the most common DNA and genes. Counted in this sample were about 40,000 distinct CDR3 sequences; around 33% of them appeared once. The leading ten clones occupy under 6.5% of the sample. The sample's time point label is to be understood as: late sampling 161 to 241 days after vaccination in three convalescent patients. Sample: CD4+ T cells from blood, taken about 7 months after SARS-CoV-2 vaccination. The receptors were gathered from a human donor who had recovered from COVID-19.

This chain uses TRBV19 with TRBJ1-1; D unresolved. Looked up from germline, CDR1 is LNHDA and CDR2 is SQIVND (reference sequence). This CDR3 has 14 amino acids. Between the trimmed V and J ends, which lost 3 bases and 4 bases, there was a span of 12 bases. The CDR3 is CASSMGRWGTEAFF. CDR3 nucleotide sequence: TGTGCCAGTAGTATGGGCCGGTGGGGCACTGAAGCTTTCTTT.

This clonotype showed up many times. J is TRBJ2-1 and V is TRBV6-2 or TRBV6-3, with TRBD2 matching over 10 bases. V was clipped by 5 bases and J by 6 bases; unmatched bases: 7. CDR3 length: 15 residues. Germline V gene data show CDR1 as MNHEY and CDR2 as SVGEGT. The DNA of the CDR3 is TGTGCCAGCAGTCCCGGGACTAGCGAGGTCAATGAGCAGTTCTTC. Its protein is CASSPGTSEVNEQFF.

Only a few counts were recorded for this clonotype. The chain joins TRBV4-1 to TRBJ2-5; TRBD1 aligns across 7 bases. The V gene's germline CDR1 is MGHRA and CDR2 YSYEKL. With 4 bases clipped from V and 5 bases from J, the junction kept 10 bases outside the gene matches. The CDR3 extends over 15 amino acids. The CDR3 spells CASSRFRGQGETQYF. DNA for the CDR3: TGCGCCAGCAGCCGCTTTAGGGGGCAGGGTGAGACCCAGTACTTC.

The rearrangement links TRBV7-9 to TRBJ2-7; D is possibly TRBD2 (7 bases). CDR1 is SEHNR and CDR2 is FQNEAQ in the germline V gene (reference sequence). CDR3 length: 14 amino acids. The germline V and J ends were trimmed by 1 base and 7 bases, with 14 bases remaining between them. The CDR3 region has the DNA TGTGCCAGCAGCTTAGATGGGGGGGCGGTTGAGCAGTACTTC. Translating gives CASSLDGGAVEQYF.

The chain combines TRBV2 with TRBJ1-6; D unclear. The V and J ends lost 6 bases and 7 bases respectively, with 10 bases between them. Looked up from germline, CDR1 is SNHLY and CDR2 is FYNNEI. The CDR3 spans 13 residues. CDR3 nucleotide sequence: TGTGCCAGCAGCCTGACGGGGAATTCACCCCTCCACTTT. It is translated as CASSLTGNSPLHF.